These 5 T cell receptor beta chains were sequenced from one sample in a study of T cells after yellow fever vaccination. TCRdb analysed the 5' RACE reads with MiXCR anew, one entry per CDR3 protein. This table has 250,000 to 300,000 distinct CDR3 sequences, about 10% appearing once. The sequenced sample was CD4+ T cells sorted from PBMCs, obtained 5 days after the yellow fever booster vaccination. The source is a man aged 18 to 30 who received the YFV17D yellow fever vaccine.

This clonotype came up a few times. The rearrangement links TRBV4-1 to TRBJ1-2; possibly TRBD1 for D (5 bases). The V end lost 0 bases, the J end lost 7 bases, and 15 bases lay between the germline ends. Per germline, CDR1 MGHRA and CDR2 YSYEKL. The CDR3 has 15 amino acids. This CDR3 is CASSQDGQGKSGYTF. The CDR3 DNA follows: TGCGCCAGCAGCCAAGATGGGCAGGGAAAGTCTGGCTACACCTTC.

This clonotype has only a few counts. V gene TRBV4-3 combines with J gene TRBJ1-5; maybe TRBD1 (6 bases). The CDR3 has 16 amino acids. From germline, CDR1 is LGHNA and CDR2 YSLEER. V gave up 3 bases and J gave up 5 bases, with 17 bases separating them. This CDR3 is CASSHRRDTIHQPQHF. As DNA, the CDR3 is TGCGCCAGCAGCCATCGCCGGGACACGATTCATCAGCCCCAGCATTTT.

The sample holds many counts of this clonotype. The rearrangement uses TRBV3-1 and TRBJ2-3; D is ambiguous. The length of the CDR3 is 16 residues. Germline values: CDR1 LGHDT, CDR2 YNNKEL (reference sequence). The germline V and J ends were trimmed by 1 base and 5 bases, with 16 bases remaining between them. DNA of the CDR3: TGTGCCAGCAGCCAAGTTGGTCCTAGGTTAGGAGATACGCAGTATTTT. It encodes CASSQVGPRLGDTQYF.

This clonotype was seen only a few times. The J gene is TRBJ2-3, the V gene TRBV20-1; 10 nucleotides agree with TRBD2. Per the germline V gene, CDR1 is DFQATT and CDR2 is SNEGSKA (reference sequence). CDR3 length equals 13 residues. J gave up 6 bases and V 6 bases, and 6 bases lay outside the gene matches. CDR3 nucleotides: TGCAGTGCGGCTAGCGGGAGAGGGGATACGCAGTATTTT. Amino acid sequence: CSAASGRGDTQYF.

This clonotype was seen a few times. The DNA for the CDR3 is TGTGCCAGCAGCTTGACTAGCGGGGGGGCCTGGAATACGCAGTATTTT. As protein: CASSLTSGGAWNTQYF. This chain links TRBV11-1 with TRBJ2-3; 14 positions agree with TRBD2. Germline CDR1 reads SGHAT; CDR2 reads FQDESV (reference sequence). V shed 3 bases and J 7 bases; nucleotides not matched to a gene: 6. The CDR3 totals 16 residues.